This TCR beta chain was identified during a study of human T cells and chemical hapten exposure. Looking at the study overall: Upper back patch tests used 0.01% DPC, scored after 6 days. Study findings and constraints: Unchanged with DPC sensitization were TCRs above 1 in 1000 frequency.

Time point reported: patch test 1, 2 weeks after DPC sensitization. Described treatment: therapeutic diphenylcyclopropenone sensitization with weekly scalp DPC. Blood draws came first, before each patch test. TCRdb itself ran the RACE reads through MiXCR, one entry per CDR3 protein. The repertoire has more than 65,000 distinct CDR3 sequences, around 30% of them found once; the top ten carry about 10%. Trimming cost V 1 base and J 0 bases; bases outside gene matches: 3. This CDR3 is 16 amino acids long. Points on this clonotype: Its cognate antigen is unknown.

The J gene is TRBJ2-1, the V gene TRBV12-3 or TRBV12-4; TRBD2 agrees at 7 bases. This sequence was found in a middle-aged man with alopecia areata. Some clones in this sample may be carry-over from other donors' samples. This specimen was whole blood, taken in connection with sensitization to the hapten diphenylcyclopropenone (DPC). CDR3 in amino acids: CASSLVRGVSYNEQFF. The CDR3 DNA is TGTGCCAGCAGTTTAGTCCGGGGGGTCTCCTACAATGAGCAGTTCTTC.